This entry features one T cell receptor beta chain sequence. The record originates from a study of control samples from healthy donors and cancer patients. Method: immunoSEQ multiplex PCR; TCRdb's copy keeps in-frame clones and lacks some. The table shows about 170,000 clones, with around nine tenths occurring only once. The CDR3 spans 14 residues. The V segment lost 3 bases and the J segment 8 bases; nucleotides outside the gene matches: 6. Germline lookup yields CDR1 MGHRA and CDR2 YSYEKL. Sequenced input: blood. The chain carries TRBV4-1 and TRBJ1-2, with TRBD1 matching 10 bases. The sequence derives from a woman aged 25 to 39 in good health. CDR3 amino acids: CASSHIGTGEGYTF. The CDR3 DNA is TGCGCCAGCAGCCATATAGGGACAGGGGAGGGCTACACCTTC.